This T cell receptor (beta chain) was identified during a study of glioma-infiltrating T cells after dendritic cell vaccination. Only patients with spare fresh-frozen tumor and over two years of follow-up were included. PBMC sampling occurred before vaccination, two weeks after the third dose, and at progression. Up to about 2 ug genomic DNA was used for TCRB CDR3 amplification. Clones were sequenced by immunoSEQ multiplex PCR, and TCRdb holds only the in-frame ones, with some missing. Here the sample spans more than 60,000 clones, roughly 80% being singletons. In this sample, this clone turned up a few times. The TCR originated in a human donor with glioblastoma. The sequenced sample was blood, obtained before dendritic cell vaccination.

The CDR3 reads CASSLRLGQGNEKLFF. The CDR3 bases are TGTGCCAGCAGTTTAAGATTGGGACAGGGCAATGAAAAACTGTTTTTT. The V gene is TRBV27, the J gene TRBJ1-4; 9 nucleotides line up with TRBD1. Germline V gene data show CDR1 as MNHEY and CDR2 as SMNVEV (reference sequence). The CDR3 loop spans 16 amino acids. Trimming took 2 bases from V and 5 from J; bases not matched to a gene: 6.